This T cell receptor beta chain was recorded in a study of blood T cell repertoires in COVID-19. Study information: Samples representing acute and convalescent COVID-19 were sourced from the United States, Italy and Spain. PBMCs, B-cell-depleted T cells, or T cells were the source of the cDNA or gDNA that made up the material.

This CDR3 has 15 residues. V was clipped by 6 bases and J by 0 bases, with 15 bases between them. CDR1 and CDR2 from the germline V gene are MNHEY and SVGAGI. Authors' methods: Nucleated cell counts were estimated from reference gene primer amplification. The table came from immunoSEQ multiplex PCR; TCRdb's copy has only in-frame clones and leaves some out. The D gene and trimming were derived from the DNA, and the V and J assignments and clone size from that table. The sample has hundreds of thousands of clones, about 85% seen once. The chain carries TRBV6-5 and TRBJ2-7, with a tentative D call TRBD1 (6 bases). This receptor was identified in a man between 18 and 35 years old with active or convalescent COVID-19. Sequencing was carried out using peripheral blood. The CDR3 region has the DNA TGTGCCAGCAGGGCAGGGGCCAAGCCCTCCTACGAGCAGTACTTC. Protein: CASRAGAKPSYEQYF.